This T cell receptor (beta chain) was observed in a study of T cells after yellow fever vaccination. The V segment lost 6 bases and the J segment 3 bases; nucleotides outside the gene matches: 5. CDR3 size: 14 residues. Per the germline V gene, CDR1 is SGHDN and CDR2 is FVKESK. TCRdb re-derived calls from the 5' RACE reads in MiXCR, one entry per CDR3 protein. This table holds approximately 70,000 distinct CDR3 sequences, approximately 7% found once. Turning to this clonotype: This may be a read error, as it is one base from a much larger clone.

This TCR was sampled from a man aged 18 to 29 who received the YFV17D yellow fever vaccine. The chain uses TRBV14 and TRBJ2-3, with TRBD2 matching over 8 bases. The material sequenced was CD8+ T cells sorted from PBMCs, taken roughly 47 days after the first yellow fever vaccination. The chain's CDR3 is CASRPGLETDTQYF. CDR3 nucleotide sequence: TGTGCCAGCAGACCGGGACTAGAAACAGATACGCAGTATTTT.